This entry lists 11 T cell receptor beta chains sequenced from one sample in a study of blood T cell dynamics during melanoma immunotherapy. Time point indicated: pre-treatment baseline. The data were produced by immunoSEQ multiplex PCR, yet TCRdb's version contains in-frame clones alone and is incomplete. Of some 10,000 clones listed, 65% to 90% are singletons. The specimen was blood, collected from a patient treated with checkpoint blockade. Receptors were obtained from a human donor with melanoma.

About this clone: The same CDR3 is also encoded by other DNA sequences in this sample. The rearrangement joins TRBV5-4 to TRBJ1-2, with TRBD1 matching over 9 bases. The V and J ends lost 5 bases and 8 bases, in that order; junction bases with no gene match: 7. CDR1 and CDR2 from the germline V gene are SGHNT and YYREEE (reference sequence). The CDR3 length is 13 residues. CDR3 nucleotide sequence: TGTGCCAGCAGTAGGGACAGGGATCGAGGCTACACCTTC. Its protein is CASSRDRDRGYTF.

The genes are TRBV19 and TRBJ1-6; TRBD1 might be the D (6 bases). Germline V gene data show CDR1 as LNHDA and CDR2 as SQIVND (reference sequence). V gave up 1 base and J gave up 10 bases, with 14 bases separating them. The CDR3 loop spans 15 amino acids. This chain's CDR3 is CASSIAWGHRSPLHF. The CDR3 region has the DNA TGTGCCAGTAGTATAGCGTGGGGGCATAGGTCACCCCTCCACTTT.

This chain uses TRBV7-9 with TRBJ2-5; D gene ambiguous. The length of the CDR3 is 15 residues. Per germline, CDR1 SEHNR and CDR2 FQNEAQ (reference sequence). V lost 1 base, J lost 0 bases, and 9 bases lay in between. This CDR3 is CASSLGRLYQETQYF. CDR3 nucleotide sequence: TGTGCCAGCAGCTTAGGGCGCCTATACCAAGAGACCCAGTACTTC.

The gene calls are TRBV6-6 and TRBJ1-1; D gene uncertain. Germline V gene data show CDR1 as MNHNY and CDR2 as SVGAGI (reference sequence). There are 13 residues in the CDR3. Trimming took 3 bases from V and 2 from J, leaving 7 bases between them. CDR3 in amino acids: CASSYNGNTEAFF. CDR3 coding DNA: TGTGCCAGCAGTTATAACGGAAACACTGAAGCTTTCTTT.

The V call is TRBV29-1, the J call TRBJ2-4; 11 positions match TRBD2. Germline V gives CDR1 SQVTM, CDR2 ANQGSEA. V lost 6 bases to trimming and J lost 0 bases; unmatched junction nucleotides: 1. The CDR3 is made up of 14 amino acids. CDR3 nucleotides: TGCAGCGTCGGACTAGCGGGAGCCAAAAACATTCAGTACTTC. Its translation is CSVGLAGAKNIQYF.

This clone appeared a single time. CDR3 coding DNA: TGTGCCAGCAGTTACGGAGAGACCGGGTTAGACTATGGCTACACCTTC. Translating gives CASSYGETGLDYGYTF. The V gene is TRBV6-5, the J gene TRBJ1-2; D unclear. The germline V and J ends were trimmed by 2 bases and 3 bases, with 16 bases remaining between them. Per germline, CDR1 MNHEY and CDR2 SVGAGI. The length of the CDR3 is 16 residues.

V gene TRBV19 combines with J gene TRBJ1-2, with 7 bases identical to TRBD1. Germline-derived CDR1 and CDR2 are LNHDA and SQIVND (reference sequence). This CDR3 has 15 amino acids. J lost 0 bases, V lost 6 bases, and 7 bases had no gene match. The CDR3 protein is CASRRQGPTNYGYTF. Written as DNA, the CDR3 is TGTGCCAGTAGACGACAGGGCCCCACTAACTATGGCTACACCTTC.

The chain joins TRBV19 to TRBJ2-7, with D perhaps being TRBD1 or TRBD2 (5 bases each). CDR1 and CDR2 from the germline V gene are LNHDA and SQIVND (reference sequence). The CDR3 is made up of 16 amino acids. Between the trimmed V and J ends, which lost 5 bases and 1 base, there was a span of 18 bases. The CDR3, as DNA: TGTGCCAGTAGTTACCGGGACCAACTCGGTTCCTACGAGCAGTACTTC. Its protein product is CASSYRDQLGSYEQYF.

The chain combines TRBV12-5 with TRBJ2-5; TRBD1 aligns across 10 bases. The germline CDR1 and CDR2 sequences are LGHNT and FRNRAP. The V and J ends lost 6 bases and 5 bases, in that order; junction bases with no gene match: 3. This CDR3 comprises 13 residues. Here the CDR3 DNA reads TGTGCTAGTGGCGCGGGACAGGGGGAGACCCAGTACTTC. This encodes CASGAGQGETQYF.

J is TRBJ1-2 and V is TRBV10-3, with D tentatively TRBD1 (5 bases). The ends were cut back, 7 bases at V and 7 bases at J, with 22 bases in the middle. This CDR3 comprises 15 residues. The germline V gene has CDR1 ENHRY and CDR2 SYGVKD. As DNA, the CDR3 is TGTGCCATCACGGGGGAGGGGCCCGTCGTAAGTGGCTACACCTTC. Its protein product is CAITGEGPVVSGYTF.

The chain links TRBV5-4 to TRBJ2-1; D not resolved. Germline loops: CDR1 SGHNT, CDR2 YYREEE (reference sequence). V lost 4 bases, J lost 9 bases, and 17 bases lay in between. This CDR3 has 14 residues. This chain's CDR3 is CASSRVNLKGEQFF. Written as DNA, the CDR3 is TGTGCCAGCAGCAGAGTAAACCTCAAGGGTGAGCAGTTCTTC.